This TCR beta chain was observed in a study of human T cells and chemical hapten exposure (dated by TCRdb to about 2021). Regarding the research as a whole: For sensitization, 2% DPC in acetone was applied to a roughly 2 cm by roughly 2 cm area of upper inner arm skin. Patients additionally received weekly therapeutic DPC doses to the scalp throughout the roughly 25-week study period. Patch tests used Finn chambers with 0.01% DPC on the upper back, scored after 6 days by International Contact Dermatitis Research Group standards. The patient cohort, mostly female, included alopecia areata with under or over 50% scalp involvement, alopecia totalis and alopecia universalis. Libraries were combined into a pool for sequencing, and differences in TCR yield between samples came mainly from small differences in library volumes within the pool. In alopecia patients, the study followed how the peripheral blood TCR repertoire changed in vivo over primary and secondary sensitization to diphenylcyclopropenone (DPC), a hapten. Blood samples were taken from patients before sensitization (week 0) and then at 2, 6 and about 24 weeks after DPC sensitization. Around 30 alopecia patients provided blood for TCR sequencing at one to four time points (pre-sensitization, 2, 6 and 24 weeks).

What this sample's time point label stands for: patch test 2, 6 weeks after DPC sensitization. Explained via the paper, the treatment or condition label denotes: therapeutic diphenylcyclopropenone sensitization with weekly scalp DPC. At every patch-test visit, the blood draw took place before the patch test was put on. Patients were considered eligible if aged 18 to 70, diagnosed with alopecia and deemed suitable for DPC therapy, and patients were excluded if pregnant. Unfractionated whole blood was collected in Tempus Blood RNA tubes, and total RNA was extracted from that blood. The sample holds a few counts of this clonotype. Which antigen it targets is not known. No much larger clone is present one base from it, and per-base qualities are unavailable. General conclusions and limits of the study: After repeated subsampling, changes were observed in the strength of the expansion versus patch-test correlation and in the threshold at which the correlation became significant. Significantly more large CDR3 similarity clusters were formed by expanded TCRs than by pre-sensitization or healthy control sets, consistent with antigen-driven responses. Alopecia, a presumed autoimmune disease, was present in all patients, so the immune response of the patients might differ from that of healthy individuals. DPC sensitization did not change how many TCRs were above 1 in 1000 frequency, and no evidence was found of alterations in global repertoire structure. Patch test score was positively correlated with the number of PT1 expanded TCRs, with significance at thresholds 8, 16 and 32 but not at 4.

The method was RACE. TCRdb records NextSeq 500 as the sequencer. Library preparation attached unique molecular identifiers to individual cDNA molecules for quantitative, reproducible TCR counting. For every blood RNA sample, sequencing covered both the TCR alpha and TCR beta chains. Concerning the study's data processing: Samples had a median of 95,638 TCRs, with a range from roughly 23,224 to 750,000. The Decombinator software suite was used to annotate V, J and CDR3 in the TCR reads. Every sample was subsampled to the same number of TCRs (28,000) for the PS versus PT1 abundance plots. TCRs were defined as expanded if absent before sensitization and observed at least eight times at the 2-week time point. The public reads were reprocessed in TCRdb via fastp at Q25 and MiXCR, keeping in-frame beta chains. Each CDR3 protein gets just one entry, which takes the most common genes and DNA from the rows behind it. Clone size and V and J calls follow TCRdb, not the original study. Present in this sample are about 84,000 distinct CDR3 sequences, 8.5% to 12% of which were seen just once. Together, the top ten hold about 5% of the sample.

The TCR comes from a woman aged 45-65 years with alopecia areata. Some clones in this sample may be carry-over from other donors' samples. Material: whole blood, obtained in connection with sensitization to the hapten diphenylcyclopropenone (DPC).

The CDR3: CASRLTAGTTYEQYF. The sequence in DNA is TGTGCCAGCAGACTAACGGCCGGGACGACCTACGAGCAGTACTTC. This receptor chain uses TRBV4-2 and TRBJ2-7; the D assignment is uncertain and may be TRBD1 or TRBD2, with 5 bases supporting each. From the cysteine through the phenylalanine, the CDR3 covers 15 amino acids. Only the CDR3 DNA stays, 45 bases, in frame from base 1. The junction carries 17 bases between V and J, which are trimmed by 6 bases and 2 bases respectively. The germline V gene sets CDR1 to LGHNA and CDR2 to YNFKEQ.